Each of the 19 T cell receptor beta chains below was sequenced from the same sample in a study of human T cells and chemical hapten exposure. TCRdb reprocessed the RACE reads with MiXCR, giving one entry per CDR3 protein. Of 380,000 or so distinct CDR3 sequences detected, around 5% appear once; the ten largest clones hold about 8.7%. Time point of the sample: pre-sensitization, week 0. Sample treatment: therapeutic diphenylcyclopropenone sensitization with weekly scalp DPC. The sequenced sample was whole blood, obtained in connection with sensitization to the hapten diphenylcyclopropenone (DPC). The receptors derive from a woman aged 18-30 years with alopecia areata. Some clones in this sample may be carry-over from other donors' samples.

This clonotype was recorded many times. V is TRBV7-2 and J is TRBJ2-1; 7 bases map to TRBD2. The CDR3 sequence is 15 residues long. From germline, CDR1 is SGHTA and CDR2 FQGNSA. V lost 6 bases and J lost 1; bases outside the gene matches: 6. CDR3 protein: CASRAGLTSYNEQFF. CDR3 DNA: TGTGCCAGCAGAGCGGGACTAACATCCTACAATGAGCAGTTCTTC.

V usage is TRBV7-2 and J usage is TRBJ2-7, with 9 bases identical to TRBD1. The V gene end was trimmed by 1 base and the J gene end by 2 bases; junction bases not matched to a gene: 6. The germline gives CDR1 SGHTA, CDR2 FQGNSA. CDR3 length equals 16 residues. CDR3 coding DNA: TGTGCCAGCAGCTTAGGGGGGACAGGGCTAACCTACGAGCAGTACTTC. Its translation: CASSLGGTGLTYEQYF.

CDR3 nucleotide sequence: TGTGCCAGCAGCCTAGGGACTAGCGGGGGGCAAGAGACCCAGTACTTC. Translated, it gives CASSLGTSGGQETQYF. The chain recombines TRBV7-3 with TRBJ2-5, with 15 bases identical to TRBD2. Unmatched junction bases numbered 3, after V lost 5 bases and J lost 2 bases. In germline, CDR1 is SGHTA, CDR2 FQGTGA. The CDR3 spans 16 residues.

Ten or more counts support this clonotype. J is TRBJ1-4 and V is TRBV7-8; D is ambiguous. Looked up from germline, CDR1 is SGHVS and CDR2 is FQNEAQ. The CDR3 length is 16 residues. Deletions cut 5 bases from V and 2 bases from J, with 15 bases between. The CDR3 DNA reads as TGTGCCAGCAGCCCGTTAAGAGCCCAGACTAATGAAAAACTGTTTTTT. It codes for CASSPLRAQTNEKLFF.

This clonotype occurred a few times. V usage is TRBV25-1 and J usage is TRBJ1-1; the D gene is possibly TRBD1 (5 bases). Germline V gene sequence: CDR1 MGHDK, CDR2 SYGVNS. This CDR3 region has 13 residues. Trimming removed 10 bases at V and 3 bases at J, with 15 bases between. The CDR3 sequence is CATRDRSDTEAFF. For the CDR3, the DNA is TGTGCCACCCGAGACAGATCCGACACTGAAGCTTTCTTT.

This clonotype has a handful of counts. The chain is built from TRBV11-2 and TRBJ2-3; D ambiguous. CDR1 and CDR2 from the germline V gene are SGHAT and FQNNGV. This CDR3 region has 12 residues. V was pared by 5 bases and J by 5 bases, with 8 bases between. This CDR3 reads CASSPQRDTQYF. The CDR3 DNA reads as TGTGCCAGCAGCCCCCAGAGAGATACGCAGTATTTT.

This chain joins TRBV11-3 and TRBJ2-1; the D is unclear. CDR3 length: 14 amino acids. V lost 3 bases and J lost 3, with 9 bases in between. The germline CDR1 and CDR2 sequences are SGHNT and YENEEA. The CDR3 bases are TGTGCCAGCAGCTTGAGGTCCGGCTACAATGAGCAGTTCTTC. Amino acid sequence: CASSLRSGYNEQFF.

This clonotype occurred a few times. V and J are TRBV3-1 and TRBJ2-2; D not certain. Trimming cost V 3 bases and J 6 bases, with 11 bases left between them. CDR1 is LGHDT and CDR2 is YNNKEL in the germline V gene (reference sequence). The CDR3 extends over 14 amino acids. DNA for the CDR3: TGTGCCAGCAGCCATCCCGACCGCCCCGGGGAGCTGTTTTTT. Translation gives CASSHPDRPGELFF.

The gene calls are TRBV6-5 and TRBJ2-2, with 9 bases lining up with TRBD1. With 6 bases clipped from V and 4 bases from J, the junction kept 12 bases outside the gene matches. CDR1 MNHEY and CDR2 SVGAGI come from the germline V gene. The CDR3 contains 17 residues. The CDR3 reads CASRIKTGTGSTGELFF. The DNA of the CDR3 is TGTGCCAGCAGGATTAAAACCGGGACAGGGTCCACCGGGGAGCTGTTTTTT.

This clonotype was observed at least ten times. The V and J genes are TRBV11-2 and TRBJ2-3; D gene ambiguous. Germline CDR1 is SGHAT and CDR2 is FQNNGV. The CDR3 is made up of 13 amino acids. Trimming took off 5 bases at V and 6 bases at J, with 12 bases between the two ends. The CDR3 DNA reads TGTGCCAGCAGCCCCCGAAGGTCGGATACGCAGTATTTT. Its translation is CASSPRRSDTQYF.

This clonotype was seen at least ten times. One end of the junction varies from germline; a read error may be responsible. This rearrangement joins TRBV2 to TRBJ1-1; D remains unclear. This CDR3 region has 15 residues. Germline CDR1 SNHLY, CDR2 FYNNEI. The CDR3, as DNA: TGTGCCAGGAGTGGATATTTCGACTTGAACACTGAAGCTTTCTTT. Its translation: CARSGYFDLNTEAFF.

This clonotype came up a few times. The CDR3 is CASSPMLVRRGTQYF. CDR3 nucleotides: TGTGCCAGCAGTCCTATGCTCGTACGCAGGGGAACGCAGTATTTT. The rearrangement joins TRBV28 to TRBJ2-3, with D possibly matching TRBD1 (6 bases). Germline assignment: CDR1 MDHEN and CDR2 SYDVKM. Trimming left V 5 bases short and J 9 bases short, with 21 bases between. This CDR3 is built from 15 residues.

J is TRBJ2-7 and V is TRBV2; a possible D gene is TRBD2 (6 bases). Germline V gene sequence: CDR1 SNHLY, CDR2 FYNNEI. The germline V and J ends were trimmed by 8 bases and 7 bases, with 30 bases remaining between them. CDR3 length equals 17 residues. CDR3 DNA sequence: TGTGCCAGCGGCGGAAAGCGGACGGGGGAGGATTGGTGGGAGCAGTACTTC. The encoded protein is CASGGKRTGEDWWEQYF.

This clonotype has ten or more counts. The chain links TRBV12-3 or TRBV12-4 to TRBJ2-3; 7 nucleotides match TRBD2. V trimming: 6 bases; J trimming: 1 base; junction bases outside the gene matches: 4. CDR3 length: 14 amino acids. The CDR3 spells CASSFLAGTDTQYF. CDR3 nucleotides: TGTGCCAGCAGCTTCCTAGCGGGCACAGATACGCAGTATTTT.

The chain links TRBV4-3 to TRBJ2-3; 7 bases agree with TRBD2. Trimming cost V 0 bases and J 0 bases; bases outside gene matches: 9. Per germline, CDR1 LGHNA and CDR2 YSLEER. This CDR3 is built from 18 residues. CDR3 protein: CASSQDGGTTISTDTQYF. DNA of the CDR3: TGCGCCAGCAGCCAAGATGGGGGGACTACAATCAGCACAGATACGCAGTATTTT.

In this sample, this clonotype turned up a few times. The rearrangement joins TRBV10-3 to TRBJ2-3, with D possibly being TRBD1 (6 bases). CDR1 ENHRY and CDR2 SYGVKD come from the germline V gene. Trimming removed 6 bases from V and 5 bases from J, with 15 bases in between. The CDR3 covers 14 residues. The CDR3 protein is CAISARQVRDTQYF. The CDR3 DNA sequence: TGTGCCATCAGCGCCAGACAGGTTAGAGATACGCAGTATTTT.

The rearrangement uses TRBV9 and TRBJ2-3; the D gene is possibly TRBD1 (6 bases). CDR1 and CDR2 from the germline V gene are SGDLS and YYNGEE. Trimming pared 2 bases from V and 1 base from J, leaving 14 bases between. The CDR3 length is 16 residues. In nucleotides, the CDR3 is TGTGCCAGCAGCGTTCAGGGGTCTTTCCGCACAGATACGCAGTATTTT. This encodes CASSVQGSFRTDTQYF.

This chain uses TRBV28 with TRBJ2-4; 10 positions agree with TRBD2. The J segment lost 6 bases and the V segment lost 2 bases, leaving 4 bases of the junction unmatched. Germline CDR1 reads MDHEN; CDR2 reads SYDVKM. This CDR3 region has 15 residues. The DNA of the CDR3 is TGTGCCAGCAGTTTAACTAGCGGGGTCGGAAACATTCAGTACTTC. Protein product: CASSLTSGVGNIQYF. The variable domain in full, completed from reference TRBV28 and TRBJ2-4, reads DVKVTQSSRYLVKRTGEKVFLECVQDMDHENMFWYRQDPGLGLRLIYFSYDVKMKEKGDIPEGYSVSREKKERFSLILESASTNQTSMYLCASSLTSGVGNIQYFGAGTRLSVL.

This clonotype came up a few times. V gene TRBV19 combines with J gene TRBJ2-1, with 7 bases aligning to TRBD1. V was clipped by 7 bases and J by 3 bases; unmatched bases: 12. There are 16 residues in the CDR3. Germline V lookup: CDR1 LNHDA, CDR2 SQIVND (reference sequence). In DNA form, the CDR3 reads TGTGCCAGTACCCCCGGGACAGCCCAAAACTACAATGAGCAGTTCTTC. Its translation is CASTPGTAQNYNEQFF.